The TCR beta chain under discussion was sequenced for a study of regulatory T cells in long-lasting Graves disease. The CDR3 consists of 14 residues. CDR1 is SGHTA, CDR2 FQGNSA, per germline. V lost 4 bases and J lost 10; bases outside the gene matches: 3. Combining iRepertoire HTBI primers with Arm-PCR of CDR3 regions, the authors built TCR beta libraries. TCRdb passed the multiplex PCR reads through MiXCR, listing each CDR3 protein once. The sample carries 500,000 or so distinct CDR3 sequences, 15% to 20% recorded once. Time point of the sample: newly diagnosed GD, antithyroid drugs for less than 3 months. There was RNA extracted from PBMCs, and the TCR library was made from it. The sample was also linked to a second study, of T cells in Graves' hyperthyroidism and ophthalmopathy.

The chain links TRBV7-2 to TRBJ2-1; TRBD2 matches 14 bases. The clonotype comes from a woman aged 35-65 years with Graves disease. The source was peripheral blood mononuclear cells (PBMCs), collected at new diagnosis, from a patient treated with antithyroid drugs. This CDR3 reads CASSSRLAGGEQFF. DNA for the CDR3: TGTGCCAGCAGCTCTAGACTAGCGGGGGGGGAGCAGTTCTTC.